Described below is a single TCR beta chain sequence and its context. No antigen is known for it. TCRdb reanalysed the reads using MiXCR and keeps one entry per CDR3 protein. In the table there are 200,000 to 300,000 distinct CDR3 sequences, roughly 10% of which are singletons. The sample belongs to a study of T cell repertoires in cytomegalovirus infection. Study in general: Matching HLA type and CMV infection were both indicated by public TCR beta signatures. Study-level results: Based on cumulative public TCR beta family frequency, carriers of CMV plus the relevant HLA were identified.

Germline CDR1 and CDR2: SGHTA and FQGNSA. The CDR3 has 16 residues. Deletions cut 1 base from V and 2 bases from J, with 15 bases between. Sequencing was performed on PBMCs. This chain connects TRBV7-2 to TRBJ2-7, with a possible D match to TRBD1 (6 bases). This receptor was identified in a human donor in good health (CMV status not recorded). Some clones in this sample may be carry-over from other donors' samples. CDR3 sequence (DNA): TGTGCCAGCAGCTTAGGTATCGGGCAGGGGACCTACGAGCAGTACTTC. It codes for CASSLGIGQGTYEQYF.